The source of this T cell receptor (beta chain) is a study of T cell changes during pregnancy in multiple sclerosis. V lost 5 bases to trimming and J lost 10 bases; unmatched junction nucleotides: 6. There are 14 residues in the CDR3. CDR1 is MNHEY, CDR2 SMNVEV, per germline (reference sequence). Data came from immunoSEQ multiplex PCR; TCRdb stores just in-frame clones and leaves some out. Seen here are about 80,000 clones, 92% observed once, and the top ten hold 1.4% to 1.5%. The sequenced sample was peripheral blood, obtained before pregnancy. The rearrangement joins TRBV27 to TRBJ1-4; 11 positions agree with TRBD1. The clonotype comes from a female donor with multiple sclerosis, enrolled in a pregnancy study. The CDR3 coding sequence is TGTGCCAGCAGTCTACTCGGGACAGGGGGAAAACTGTTTTTT. It specifies CASSLLGTGGKLFF.